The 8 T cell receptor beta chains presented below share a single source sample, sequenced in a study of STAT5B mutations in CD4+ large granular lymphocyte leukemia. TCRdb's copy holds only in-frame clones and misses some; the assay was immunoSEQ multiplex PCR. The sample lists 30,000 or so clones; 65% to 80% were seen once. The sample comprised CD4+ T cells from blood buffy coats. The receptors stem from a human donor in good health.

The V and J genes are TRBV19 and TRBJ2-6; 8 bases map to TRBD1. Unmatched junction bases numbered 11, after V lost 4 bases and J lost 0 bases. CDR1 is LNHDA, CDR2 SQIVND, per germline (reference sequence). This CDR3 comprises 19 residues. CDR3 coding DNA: TGTGCCAGTAGTACAACAGGACAGGGCCTAAACTCTGGGGCCAACGTCCTGACTTTC. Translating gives CASSTTGQGLNSGANVLTF.

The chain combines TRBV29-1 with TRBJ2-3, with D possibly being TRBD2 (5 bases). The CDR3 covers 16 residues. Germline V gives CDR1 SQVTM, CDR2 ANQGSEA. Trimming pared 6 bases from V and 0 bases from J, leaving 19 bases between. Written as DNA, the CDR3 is TGCAGCGTCAAAGGATCAATGACGGGGAGCACAGATACGCAGTATTTT. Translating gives CSVKGSMTGSTDTQYF.

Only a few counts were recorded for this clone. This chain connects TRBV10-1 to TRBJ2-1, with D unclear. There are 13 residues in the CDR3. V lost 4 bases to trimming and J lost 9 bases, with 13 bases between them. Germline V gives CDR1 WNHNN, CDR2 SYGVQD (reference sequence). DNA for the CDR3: TGCGCCAGCAGTGGATTAGGACGAGGTGAGCAGTTCTTC. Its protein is CASSGLGRGEQFF.

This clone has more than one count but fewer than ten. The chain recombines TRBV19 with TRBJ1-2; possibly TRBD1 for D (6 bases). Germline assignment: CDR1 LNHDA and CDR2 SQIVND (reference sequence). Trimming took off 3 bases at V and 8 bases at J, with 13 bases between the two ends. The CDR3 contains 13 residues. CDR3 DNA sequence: TGTGCCAGTAGTATTAGCGGGGGGCGAGGCTACACCTTC. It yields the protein CASSISGGRGYTF.

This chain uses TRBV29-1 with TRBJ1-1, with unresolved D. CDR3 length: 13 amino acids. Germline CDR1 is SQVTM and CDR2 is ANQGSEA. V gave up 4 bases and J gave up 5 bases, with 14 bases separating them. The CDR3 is CSVGLVGMTEAFF. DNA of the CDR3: TGCAGCGTTGGTCTTGTAGGGATGACTGAAGCTTTCTTT. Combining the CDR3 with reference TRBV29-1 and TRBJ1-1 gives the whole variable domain SAVISQKPSRDICQRGTSLTIQCQVDSQVTMMFWYRQQPGQSLTLIATANQGSEATYESGFVIDKFPISRPNLTFSTLTVSNMSPEDSSIYLCSVGLVGMTEAFFGQGTRLTVV.

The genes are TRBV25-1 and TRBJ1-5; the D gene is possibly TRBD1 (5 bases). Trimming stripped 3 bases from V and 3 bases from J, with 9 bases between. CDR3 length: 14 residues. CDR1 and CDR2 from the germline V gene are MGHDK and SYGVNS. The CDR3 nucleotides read TGTGCCAGCAGTGAGAAGGGGCTCAATCAGCCCCAGCATTTT. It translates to CASSEKGLNQPQHF.

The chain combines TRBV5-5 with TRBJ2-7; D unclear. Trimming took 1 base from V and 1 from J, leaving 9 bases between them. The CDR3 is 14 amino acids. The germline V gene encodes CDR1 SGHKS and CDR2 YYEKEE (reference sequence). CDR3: CASSLPPLSYEQYF. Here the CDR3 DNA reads TGTGCCAGCAGCTTGCCACCATTATCCTACGAGCAGTACTTC.

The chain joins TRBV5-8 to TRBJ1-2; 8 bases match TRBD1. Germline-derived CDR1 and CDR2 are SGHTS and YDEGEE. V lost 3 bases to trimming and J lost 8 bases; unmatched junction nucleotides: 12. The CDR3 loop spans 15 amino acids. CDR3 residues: CASSYGQGRVGGYTF. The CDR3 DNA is TGTGCCAGCAGCTACGGACAGGGCCGGGTTGGGGGCTACACCTTC.